The 29 T cell receptor beta chains in this list originate from one sample, sequenced in a study of T cell responses to AZD1222 COVID-19 vaccine. TCRdb's table, derived via immunoSEQ multiplex PCR, lists solely in-frame clones and lacks some. The data hold more than 110,000 clones, with roughly 91% observed a single time. The input for sequencing was peripheral blood, taken on day 0 of AZD1222 vaccination. These receptors all stem from an adult in good health.

This rearrangement joins TRBV11-3 to TRBJ1-3; D gene unclear. CDR1 and CDR2 (germline): SGHNT, YENEEA. V shed 2 bases and J shed 2 bases, with 7 bases lying between them. The CDR3 loop spans 14 amino acids. CDR3 residues: CASSLWGAGNTIYF. In DNA form, the CDR3 reads TGTGCCAGCAGCTTATGGGGAGCTGGAAACACCATATATTTT.

The chain employs TRBV3-1 (or the pseudogene TRBV3-2) and TRBJ1-5; D not certain. Germline V gene data show CDR1 as LGHDT and CDR2 as YNNKEL (reference sequence). The CDR3 loop spans 11 amino acids. V was cut by 5 bases and J by 4 bases, with 3 bases left in between. The CDR3 sequence: CASSFNQPQHF. In nucleotides, the CDR3 is TGTGCCAGCAGCTTTAATCAGCCCCAGCATTTT.

In nucleotides, the CDR3 is TGTGCCAGCAGCTTTAGTATCGCTGAAGCTTTCTTT. It specifies CASSFSIAEAFF. The V and J genes are TRBV5-8 and TRBJ1-1; no definite D call. Germline-derived CDR1 and CDR2 are SGHTS and YDEGEE. The CDR3 is 12 amino acids. The V end was cut by 2 bases, the J end by 6 bases, with 8 bases between.

This chain joins TRBV6-5 and TRBJ1-1, with a tentative D call TRBD1 (6 bases). Per the germline V gene, CDR1 is MNHEY and CDR2 is SVGAGI. V gave up 1 base and J gave up 4 bases, with 10 bases separating them. The CDR3 contains 14 residues. The CDR3 region is CASSYFGTTTEAFF. CDR3 nucleotides: TGTGCCAGCAGTTACTTTGGGACAACCACTGAAGCTTTCTTT.

The genes are TRBV3-1 (or the pseudogene TRBV3-2) and TRBJ2-3; D is unclear. V was clipped by 2 bases and J by 4 bases, with 7 bases between them. The V gene's germline CDR1 is LGHDT and CDR2 YNNKEL (reference sequence). This CDR3 is 13 amino acids long. The CDR3 here is CASSQLASDTQYF. For the CDR3, the DNA is TGTGCCAGCAGCCAATTAGCATCAGATACGCAGTATTTT.

The V call is TRBV24-1, the J call TRBJ1-1; no firm D call. Trimming took 7 bases from V and 1 from J, leaving 9 bases between them. Germline-derived CDR1 and CDR2 are KGHDR and SFDVKD. The CDR3 runs 13 residues. The CDR3, as DNA: TGTGCCACCAGCTACAGAGAGAACACTGAAGCTTTCTTT. This gives the protein CATSYRENTEAFF.

The gene calls are TRBV20-1 and TRBJ1-1; D is unclear. This CDR3 has 11 amino acids. The germline V and J ends were trimmed by 6 bases and 2 bases, with 7 bases remaining between them. CDR1 DFQATT and CDR2 SNEGSKA come from the germline V gene (reference sequence). The CDR3 protein is CSARYNTEAFF. The CDR3 DNA reads as TGCAGTGCCAGATATAACACTGAAGCTTTCTTT.

The chain couples TRBV20-1 to TRBJ1-2; D is undetermined. CDR1 DFQATT and CDR2 SNEGSKA come from the germline V gene (reference sequence). V was pared by 8 bases and J by 8 bases, with 12 bases between. The CDR3 is made up of 10 amino acids. The CDR3 DNA follows: TGCAGTATTCCAGCGCAAGGCTACACCTTC. Protein sequence: CSIPAQGYTF.

The rearrangement joins TRBV6-1 to TRBJ1-1, with D possibly matching TRBD1 (5 bases). Germline V gene sequence: CDR1 MNHNS, CDR2 SASEGT. There are 15 residues in the CDR3. Trimming cost V 0 bases and J 5 bases, with 13 bases left between them. The CDR3 DNA reads as TGTGCCAGCAGTGAAGCACCTGGGGGGTTAACTGAAGCTTTCTTT. Protein: CASSEAPGGLTEAFF.

This clone showed up just once. This chain links TRBV19 with TRBJ2-6; 7 nucleotides align to TRBD1. The CDR3 extends over 23 amino acids. Per germline, CDR1 LNHDA and CDR2 SQIVND (reference sequence). The J segment lost 0 bases and the V segment lost 7 bases, leaving 27 bases of the junction unmatched. CDR3 nucleotide sequence: TGTGCCAGTACCTCAAAACCTTGGGGGCGTCGTACAGGGGTAAACTCTGGGGCCAACGTCCTGACTTTC. Residues: CASTSKPWGRRTGVNSGANVLTF.

This chain connects TRBV28 to TRBJ1-5; no reliable D call. V was pared by 4 bases and J by 7 bases, with 5 bases between. This CDR3 has 11 amino acids. Germline-derived CDR1 and CDR2 are MDHEN and SYDVKM. This CDR3 reads CASSSRQPQHF. In DNA form, the CDR3 reads TGTGCCAGCAGTTCCCGACAGCCCCAGCATTTT.

This chain links TRBV20-1 with TRBJ1-2, with no clear D. The CDR3 extends over 14 amino acids. The V and J ends lost 3 bases and 4 bases respectively, with 15 bases between them. CDR1 and CDR2 from the germline V gene are DFQATT and SNEGSKA (reference sequence). CDR3: CSASSTRESYGYTF. CDR3 DNA sequence: TGCAGTGCTAGTTCAACACGGGAGAGCTATGGCTACACCTTC.

The chain has TRBV6-5 and TRBJ1-1; tentatively, D is TRBD1 (5 bases). The CDR3 totals 14 residues. V lost 2 bases and J 5 bases, leaving 12 bases between the germline ends. Per the germline V gene, CDR1 is MNHEY and CDR2 is SVGAGI. Here the CDR3 reads CASSYGGGGTEAFF. In nucleotides, the CDR3 is TGTGCCAGCAGTTACGGTGGGGGAGGAACTGAAGCTTTCTTT.

The chain has TRBV19 and TRBJ2-7; D possibly corresponds to TRBD1 (6 bases). The V gene's germline CDR1 is LNHDA and CDR2 SQIVND (reference sequence). The CDR3 spans 14 residues. The V end was cut by 6 bases, the J end by 3 bases, with 15 bases between. The CDR3: CASREQGRNYEQYF. In DNA form, the CDR3 reads TGTGCCAGTAGAGAACAGGGCCGTAACTACGAGCAGTACTTC.

The chain joins TRBV11-3 to TRBJ2-1; D possibly matches TRBD1 or TRBD2 (5 bases each). This CDR3 spans 17 amino acids. Trimming pared 3 bases from V and 7 bases from J, leaving 22 bases between. Per the germline V gene, CDR1 is SGHNT and CDR2 is YENEEA. The CDR3 here is CASSLYYWTLGTNEQFF. In nucleotides, the CDR3 is TGTGCCAGCAGCTTGTATTATTGGACTTTAGGGACGAATGAGCAGTTCTTC.

The genes are TRBV7-9 and TRBJ1-2; D is ambiguous. CDR3 length: 14 amino acids. The ends were cut back, 2 bases at V and 1 base at J, with 8 bases in the middle. Germline CDR1 is SEHNR and CDR2 is FQNEAQ (reference sequence). The CDR3 region has the DNA TGTGCCAGCAGCTTACCCTCGGTTAACTATGGCTACACCTTC. It codes for CASSLPSVNYGYTF.

The chain employs TRBV7-8 and TRBJ2-1; D is uncertain. The CDR3 length is 14 residues. Per the germline V gene, CDR1 is SGHVS and CDR2 is FQNEAQ. V lost 5 bases and J lost 0, with 8 bases in between. CDR3 amino acids: CASSVLNSYNEQFF. The DNA for the CDR3 is TGTGCCAGCAGCGTTTTAAACTCCTACAATGAGCAGTTCTTC.

The chain links TRBV6-5 to TRBJ1-4; no reliable D call. V was clipped by 0 bases and J by 7 bases, with 12 bases between them. This CDR3 is built from 15 residues. Germline CDR1 is MNHEY and CDR2 is SVGAGI. In DNA, the CDR3 is TGTGCCAGCAGTTACTCGATGGAAGATTTTGAAAAACTGTTTTTT. Its translation is CASSYSMEDFEKLFF.

The chain combines TRBV4-1 with TRBJ1-5, with D perhaps matching TRBD1 (5 bases). Trimming pared 2 bases from V and 4 bases from J, leaving 21 bases between. The CDR3 has 18 amino acids. Germline V gives CDR1 MGHRA, CDR2 YSYEKL. CDR3: CASSQLHPSGGFNQPQHF. The CDR3 region has the DNA TGCGCCAGCAGCCAACTACACCCTTCGGGGGGGTTTAATCAGCCCCAGCATTTT.

CDR3 nucleotide sequence: TGCGCCAGCAGCGAGGACAGTCACAAAAACATTCAGTACTTC. The encoded protein is CASSEDSHKNIQYF. J is TRBJ2-4 and V is TRBV5-1; weak D call: TRBD1 (6 bases). The V and J ends lost 4 bases and 3 bases respectively, with 11 bases between them. CDR1 is SGHRS, CDR2 YFSETQ, per germline. The CDR3 contains 14 residues. The full variable domain, its missing parts supplied by reference TRBV5-1 and TRBJ2-4, is KAGVTQTPRYLIKTRGQQVTLSCSPISGHRSVSWYQQTPGQGLQFLFEYFSETQRNKGNFPGRFSGRQFSNSRSEMNVSTLELGDSALYLCASSEDSHKNIQYFGAGTRLSVL.

J is TRBJ1-2 and V is TRBV7-2; D is unresolved. Germline assignment: CDR1 SGHTA and CDR2 FQGNSA. The CDR3 consists of 14 residues. With 8 bases removed from V and 8 bases from J, the gap between germline ends came to 21 bases. For the CDR3, the DNA is TGTGCCAGCGGCCCCCCCATCGCCGGCGTGGGCTACACCTTC. Protein product: CASGPPIAGVGYTF.

This clone occurred once. V usage is TRBV9 and J usage is TRBJ2-6; no firm D call. The V gene's germline CDR1 is SGDLS and CDR2 YYNGEE. V was trimmed by 3 bases and J by 0 bases, leaving 10 bases between them. The CDR3 has 16 amino acids. For the CDR3, the DNA is TGTGCCAGCAGCGCCCCGACGGACTCTGGGGCCAACGTCCTGACTTTC. Its protein product is CASSAPTDSGANVLTF.

This chain links TRBV27 with TRBJ1-6; TRBD1 matches 8 bases. V was clipped by 2 bases and J by 8 bases; unmatched bases: 5. This CDR3 has 15 amino acids. Germline assignment: CDR1 MNHEY and CDR2 SMNVEV (reference sequence). The CDR3 nucleotides read TGTGCCAGCAGTTTACCTCGACAGGGGTATTCACCCCTCCACTTT. Protein product: CASSLPRQGYSPLHF.

This chain links TRBV6-5 with TRBJ1-1; D is perhaps TRBD1 (5 bases). The CDR3 has 15 residues. Germline CDR1 and CDR2: MNHEY and SVGAGI. Deletions cut 6 bases from V and 1 base from J, with 15 bases between. DNA for the CDR3: TGTGCCAGCAGGACCTTTCTGGGGGAGAACACTGAAGCTTTCTTT. Translated, it gives CASRTFLGENTEAFF.

The chain links TRBV18 to TRBJ2-5, with D perhaps matching TRBD2 (5 bases). This CDR3 spans 14 amino acids. The germline gives CDR1 KGHSH, CDR2 LQKENI. The ends were cut back, 2 bases at V and 7 bases at J, with 14 bases in the middle. This CDR3 reads CASSPEGFRGTQYF. For the CDR3, the DNA is TGTGCCAGCTCACCAGAGGGCTTTCGGGGGACCCAGTACTTC.

V is TRBV18 and J is TRBJ2-7, with D hard to call. The V and J ends lost 6 bases and 5 bases respectively, with 11 bases between them. Germline V gene data show CDR1 as KGHSH and CDR2 as LQKENI. The CDR3 runs to 12 residues. The CDR3 nucleotides are TGTGCCAGCTCCCCCGAAGGGAACGAGCAGTACTTC. Protein sequence: CASSPEGNEQYF. Variable domain in full (rest from reference TRBV18 and TRBJ2-7): NAGVMQNPRHLVRRRGQEARLRCSPMKGHSHVYWYRQLPEEGLKFMVYLQKENIIDESGMPKERFSAEFPKEGPSILRIQQVVRGDSAAYFCASSPEGNEQYFGPGTRLTVT.

The chain has TRBV9 and TRBJ2-1, with 15 positions matching TRBD2. This CDR3 is built from 15 residues. Germline CDR1 is SGDLS and CDR2 is YYNGEE. J was trimmed by 7 bases and V by 2 bases; bases with no gene match: 1. The CDR3: CASSVGTSGGNEQFF. The CDR3 region has the DNA TGTGCCAGCAGCGTCGGGACTAGCGGGGGGAATGAGCAGTTCTTC. Complete variable domain (other parts from reference TRBV9 and TRBJ2-1): DSGVTQTPKHLITATGQRVTLRCSPRSGDLSVYWYQQSLDQGLQFLIQYYNGEERAKGNILERFSAQQFPDLHSELNLSSLELGDSALYFCASSVGTSGGNEQFFGPGTRLTVL.

The chain has TRBV7-9 and TRBJ1-1, with D maybe TRBD1 (5 bases). CDR1 is SEHNR, CDR2 FQNEAQ, per germline (reference sequence). This CDR3 region has 16 residues. V was clipped by 2 bases and J by 3 bases, with 16 bases between them. CDR3 in DNA: TGTGCCAGCAGCTTATGGCGGGGCGCGGGGGACACTGAAGCTTTCTTT. Translated: CASSLWRGAGDTEAFF.

The V call is TRBV28, the J call TRBJ1-2, with unresolved D. Germline V gives CDR1 MDHEN, CDR2 SYDVKM. This CDR3 spans 11 amino acids. The V gene lost 3 bases and the J gene lost 5 bases, with 4 bases spanning the gap. CDR3 DNA sequence: TGTGCCAGCAGTTTTCCTTATGGCTACACCTTC. This translates into CASSFPYGYTF.